The 7 T cell receptor beta chains presented below share a single source sample, sequenced in a study of blood T cell repertoires in COVID-19. Libraries were prepared by immunoSEQ multiplex PCR; TCRdb keeps only in-frame clonotypes and omits some of them. The sample carries around 140,000 clones, around 85% recorded once. The sequenced sample was peripheral blood. All receptors derive from a woman of 80 years or more with acute or convalescent COVID-19.

The chain joins TRBV9 to TRBJ2-3, with 9 bases matching TRBD2. The trim removed 0 bases at V and 3 bases at J, leaving 2 bases unmatched. The germline V gene encodes CDR1 SGDLS and CDR2 YYNGEE. The CDR3 loop spans 15 amino acids. CDR3 in DNA: TGTGCCAGCAGCGTAGTAGCGGGAGAGACAGATACGCAGTATTTT. This sequence encodes CASSVVAGETDTQYF.

This rearrangement joins TRBV5-1 to TRBJ2-1; 12 bases line up with TRBD2. V was clipped by 0 bases and J by 9 bases; unmatched bases: 7. The length of the CDR3 is 16 residues. Per the germline V gene, CDR1 is SGHRS and CDR2 is YFSETQ. The CDR3 coding sequence is TGCGCCAGCAGCTTGGCCGCCCTAGCGGGAGGGCTTGAGCAGTTCTTC. Translating it yields CASSLAALAGGLEQFF. Drawing the rest from reference TRBV5-1 and TRBJ2-1, the complete variable domain is KAGVTQTPRYLIKTRGQQVTLSCSPISGHRSVSWYQQTPGQGLQFLFEYFSETQRNKGNFPGRFSGRQFSNSRSEMNVSTLELGDSALYLCASSLAALAGGLEQFFGPGTRLTVL.

The gene calls are TRBV20-1 and TRBJ2-1; weak D call: TRBD2 (6 bases). Germline CDR1 and CDR2: DFQATT and SNEGSKA (reference sequence). The CDR3 runs to 11 residues. The V end was cut by 1 base, the J end by 12 bases, with 10 bases between. The CDR3 spells CSARAGSGQFF. The CDR3 region has the DNA TGCAGTGCTAGAGCAGGTAGCGGGCAGTTCTTC.

The rearrangement joins TRBV2 to TRBJ1-5; D is possibly TRBD1 (6 bases). Germline V gives CDR1 SNHLY, CDR2 FYNNEI. CDR3 length: 15 amino acids. V was pared by 5 bases and J by 0 bases, with 11 bases between. This chain's CDR3 is CASSRDISSNQPQHF. The CDR3 DNA sequence: TGTGCCAGCAGTCGGGACATTAGTAGCAATCAGCCCCAGCATTTT.

This CDR3 is CASSHTGVYEQYF. CDR3 nucleotides: TGTGCCAGCAGTCATACAGGGGTCTACGAGCAGTACTTC. The chain combines TRBV12-3 or TRBV12-4 with TRBJ2-7; the match to TRBD1 covers 7 bases. With V trimmed by 5 bases and J by 3 bases, 4 bases remained unmatched. The CDR3 length is 13 residues.

The rearrangement links TRBV5-5 to TRBJ1-4, with 8 bases identical to TRBD1. CDR1 and CDR2 (germline): SGHKS, YYEKEE (reference sequence). Trimming cost V 4 bases and J 0 bases; bases outside gene matches: 5. This CDR3 contains 16 residues. CDR3 sequence: CASSLEGQATNEKLFF. CDR3 DNA: TGTGCCAGCAGCCTAGAGGGACAGGCAACTAATGAAAAACTGTTTTTT.

In its sample, this clone was seen once. This rearrangement joins TRBV27 to TRBJ1-5; the D gene is possibly TRBD1 (5 bases). Trimming removed 7 bases from V and 4 bases from J, with 14 bases in between. Germline loops: CDR1 MNHEY, CDR2 SMNVEV (reference sequence). The CDR3 covers 14 residues. As DNA, the CDR3 is TGTGCCAGCACCGCTCGGGGGTCGAATCAGCCCCAGCATTTT. Translating it yields CASTARGSNQPQHF.